The 9 T cell receptor beta chains given below trace back to one sample, sequenced in a study of blood T cell repertoires in COVID-19. Only in-frame clones appear in the TCRdb table, and some are missing; sequencing was by immunoSEQ multiplex PCR. This repertoire shows about 180,000 clones, over 75% found once; its top ten account for 3.3%. Sequenced: peripheral blood. The receptors originated from a man in his sixties with acute or convalescent COVID-19.

CDR3 nucleotide sequence: TGTGCCAGCAGCACTCTAGCGGGAACCGTTGAAGATACGCAGTATTTT. Its protein is CASSTLAGTVEDTQYF. The chain employs TRBV7-2 and TRBJ2-3, with 9 bases that match TRBD2. Germline values: CDR1 SGHTA, CDR2 FQGNSA. With 5 bases clipped from V and 5 bases from J, the junction kept 11 bases outside the gene matches. This CDR3 has 16 residues.

The chain uses TRBV7-2 and TRBJ2-2; no firm D call. The germline CDR1 and CDR2 sequences are SGHTA and FQGNSA. The CDR3 is made up of 14 amino acids. V lost 3 bases, J lost 1 base, and 6 bases lay in between. The CDR3 loop is CASSFGRNTGELFF. The CDR3 region has the DNA TGTGCCAGCAGCTTTGGCAGGAACACCGGGGAGCTGTTTTTT.

This clone showed up just once. The chain combines TRBV19 with TRBJ1-2; D is possibly TRBD1 (6 bases). Germline assignment: CDR1 LNHDA and CDR2 SQIVND (reference sequence). Deletions cut 5 bases from V and 2 bases from J, with 15 bases between. The CDR3 is 15 amino acids. Here the CDR3 DNA reads TGTGCCAGTAGTCGTCAGGGACAAGGGAACTATGGCTACACCTTC. Translated, it gives CASSRQGQGNYGYTF. The full variable domain, with the rest looked up from reference TRBV19 and TRBJ1-2, is DGGITQSPKYLFRKEGQNVTLSCEQNLNHDAMYWYRQDPGQGLRLIYYSQIVNDFQKGDIAEGYSVSREKKESFPLTVTSAQKNPTAFYLCASSRQGQGNYGYTFGSGTRLTVV.

The chain has TRBV7-2 and TRBJ1-6; D is perhaps TRBD1 (5 bases). Germline CDR1 reads SGHTA; CDR2 reads FQGNSA. The CDR3 covers 14 residues. V was shortened by 6 bases and J by 5 bases, with 11 bases between the two germline ends. CDR3 residues: CASRPGINNSPLHF. CDR3 nucleotide sequence: TGTGCCAGCAGGCCAGGGATCAATAATTCACCCCTCCACTTT.

The chain has TRBV6-2 or TRBV6-3 and TRBJ2-5; 11 bases line up with TRBD2. The J segment lost 5 bases and the V segment lost 5 bases, leaving 7 bases of the junction unmatched. The CDR3 runs to 15 residues. Germline lookup yields CDR1 MNHEY and CDR2 SVGEGT. The CDR3 loop is CASSLTSGNPETQYF. DNA for the CDR3: TGTGCCAGCAGTCTGACTAGCGGGAATCCGGAGACCCAGTACTTC.

This clone occurred a few times. The V gene is TRBV5-4, the J gene TRBJ2-7; D is uncertain. Germline lookup yields CDR1 SGHNT and CDR2 YYREEE (reference sequence). The CDR3 is 14 amino acids. Trimming removed 0 bases at V and 0 bases at J, with 7 bases between. In DNA form, the CDR3 reads TGTGCCAGCAGCTTGGAACCGAGCTCCTACGAGCAGTACTTC. Protein: CASSLEPSSYEQYF.

The chain recombines TRBV7-9 with TRBJ2-6; D is unclear. The germline CDR1 and CDR2 sequences are SEHNR and FQNEAQ (reference sequence). The CDR3 runs to 14 residues. Deletions cut 5 bases from V and 0 bases from J, with 5 bases between. The CDR3 here is CASSRSSGANVLTF. The CDR3 nucleotides read TGTGCCAGCAGCCGCAGCTCTGGGGCCAACGTCCTGACTTTC.

The genes are TRBV5-1 and TRBJ2-2, with D perhaps matching TRBD2 (5 bases). Between the trimmed V and J ends, which lost 0 bases and 6 bases, there was a span of 6 bases. Germline CDR1 and CDR2: SGHRS and YFSETQ. The CDR3 is 13 residues long. The CDR3, as DNA: TGCGCCAGCAGCTTGGACGGGGCCGGGGAGCTGTTTTTT. As protein: CASSLDGAGELFF. The whole variable domain, remainder taken from reference TRBV5-1 and TRBJ2-2, is KAGVTQTPRYLIKTRGQQVTLSCSPISGHRSVSWYQQTPGQGLQFLFEYFSETQRNKGNFPGRFSGRQFSNSRSEMNVSTLELGDSALYLCASSLDGAGELFFGEGSRLTVL.

This clone appeared once. The chain carries TRBV11-2 and TRBJ2-2, with 7 bases identical to TRBD2. V shed 5 bases and J 3 bases; nucleotides not matched to a gene: 6. CDR3 length: 15 residues. CDR1 and CDR2 (germline): SGHAT, FQNNGV. The CDR3 DNA is TGTGCCAGCAGCCCCGGGAGCGGGGACACCGGGGAGCTGTTTTTT. This translates into CASSPGSGDTGELFF.